This passage covers 20 T cell receptor beta chains from one sample sequenced in a study of CD8 T cells in ankylosing spondylitis. The study, taken as a whole, reports: What appeared characteristic of ankylosing spondylitis blood was a TCR beta motif of eight highly homologous variants.

TCRdb reprocessed the 5' RACE reads with MiXCR, giving one entry per CDR3 protein. The sample contains around 770,000 distinct CDR3 sequences, around 17% of which appear only once. Antigen specificity for these receptors is unknown. What was sequenced was blood, either unsorted or a sorted T cell fraction (not recorded which). These receptor sequences come from a male donor with ankylosing spondylitis.

The chain carries TRBV5-1 and TRBJ2-1, with a tentative D call TRBD2 (6 bases). Germline values: CDR1 SGHRS, CDR2 YFSETQ. CDR3 length equals 14 residues. Trimming cost V 7 bases and J 4 bases, with 15 bases left between them. DNA for the CDR3: TGCGCCAGCTCTGCTAGCGATACATACAATGAGCAGTTCTTC. Amino acid sequence: CASSASDTYNEQFF.

The chain employs TRBV9 and TRBJ2-1, with 7 positions matching TRBD2. Germline CDR1 and CDR2: SGDLS and YYNGEE. Losses at the gene ends were 3 bases for V and 2 bases for J; bases not matched to a gene: 5. The CDR3 is made up of 15 amino acids. In nucleotides, the CDR3 is TGTGCCAGCAGCGGATGGCTAGCGGCCTACAATGAGCAGTTCTTC. It is translated as CASSGWLAAYNEQFF.

There are a few counts of this clonotype. The chain employs TRBV7-2 and TRBJ2-1; D uncertain. Trimming took 5 bases from V and 7 from J, leaving 12 bases between them. CDR1 SGHTA and CDR2 FQGNSA come from the germline V gene. The CDR3 is made up of 13 amino acids. As DNA, the CDR3 is TGTGCCAGCAGCCCCTATCGGTTGAATGAGCAGTTCTTC. This sequence encodes CASSPYRLNEQFF.

This clonotype was counted only a few times. This chain links TRBV12-3 or TRBV12-4 with TRBJ1-3; D gene uncertain. The CDR3 has 13 residues. Trimming removed 7 bases from V and 3 bases from J, with 10 bases in between. CDR3 DNA: TGTGCCAGCAATGAGTTTGGTGGAAACACCATATATTTT. Its protein is CASNEFGGNTIYF.

In this sample, this clonotype turned up a few times. The chain couples TRBV11-3 to TRBJ1-2; D might be TRBD1 (6 bases). The V gene lost 10 bases and the J gene lost 6 bases, with 27 bases spanning the gap. Per the germline V gene, CDR1 is SGHNT and CDR2 is YENEEA. The length of the CDR3 is 16 residues. CDR3 sequence reads: CATTGTGYRAKDGYTF. Written as DNA, the CDR3 is TGTGCCACCACCGGTACGGGCTACAGGGCAAAAGATGGCTACACCTTC. The variable domain in full, completed from reference TRBV11-3 and TRBJ1-2, reads EAGVVQSPRYKIIEKKQPVAFWCNPISGHNTLYWYLQNLGQGPELLIRYENEEAVDDSQLPKDRFSAERLKGVDSTLKIQPAELGDSAVYLCATTGTGYRAKDGYTFGSGTRLTVV.

The gene calls are TRBV28 and TRBJ2-7, with TRBD2 matching 11 bases. Trimming cost V 4 bases and J 5 bases; bases outside gene matches: 7. Germline loops: CDR1 MDHEN, CDR2 SYDVKM. The CDR3 is 15 residues long. CDR3 loop: CASSSELAGVHEQYF. The CDR3 DNA sequence: TGTGCCAGCAGTTCAGAACTAGCGGGAGTCCACGAGCAGTACTTC. Based on the CDR3 plus reference TRBV28 and TRBJ2-7, the full variable domain is DVKVTQSSRYLVKRTGEKVFLECVQDMDHENMFWYRQDPGLGLRLIYFSYDVKMKEKGDIPEGYSVSREKKERFSLILESASTNQTSMYLCASSSELAGVHEQYFGPGTRLTVT.

There are a few counts of this clonotype. V gene TRBV12-3 or TRBV12-4 combines with J gene TRBJ2-5; perhaps TRBD2 as D (7 bases). V lost 3 bases and J 7 bases, leaving 15 bases between the germline ends. The CDR3 is 14 residues long. The CDR3 spells CASSLIGGRVTQYF. The CDR3 nucleotides read TGTGCCAGCAGTTTGATCGGGGGGCGTGTGACCCAGTACTTC.

The rearrangement links TRBV7-9 to TRBJ1-4; D call uncertain. The CDR3 sequence is 15 residues long. V shed 4 bases and J shed 1 base, with 10 bases lying between them. The germline V gene encodes CDR1 SEHNR and CDR2 FQNEAQ (reference sequence). Here the CDR3 reads CASSSVRRTNEKLFF. The CDR3 nucleotides read TGTGCCAGCAGCTCCGTTCGCAGAACTAATGAAAAACTGTTTTTT.

Only a few counts were recorded for this clonotype. CDR3 nucleotides: TGTGCCAGCAGCTTAGATCCCCAGACAGGGTTTGAAAAACTGTTTTTT. It codes for CASSLDPQTGFEKLFF. This sequence joins TRBV7-8 and TRBJ1-4; 7 nucleotides agree with TRBD1. This CDR3 comprises 16 residues. Losses at the gene ends were 1 base for V and 7 bases for J; bases not matched to a gene: 9. The germline CDR1 and CDR2 sequences are SGHVS and FQNEAQ.

The V and J genes are TRBV5-1 and TRBJ2-6, with D tentatively TRBD1 (5 bases). The CDR3 covers 15 residues. The germline V gene encodes CDR1 SGHRS and CDR2 YFSETQ. V lost 4 bases, J lost 0 bases, and 8 bases lay in between. The CDR3 region has the DNA TGCGCCAGCAGCATGACAGTCTCTGGGGCCAACGTCCTGACTTTC. It yields the protein CASSMTVSGANVLTF. The full variable domain, completed using reference TRBV5-1 and TRBJ2-6, is KAGVTQTPRYLIKTRGQQVTLSCSPISGHRSVSWYQQTPGQGLQFLFEYFSETQRNKGNFPGRFSGRQFSNSRSEMNVSTLELGDSALYLCASSMTVSGANVLTFGAGSRLTVL.

CDR3 loop: CASSFLLPQTQYF. In DNA, the CDR3 is TGTGCCAGCAGCTTCTTATTACCCCAGACCCAGTACTTC. This chain links TRBV7-9 with TRBJ2-5; D is uncertain. Germline V gene sequence: CDR1 SEHNR, CDR2 FQNEAQ (reference sequence). Trimming cost V 3 bases and J 6 bases, with 11 bases left between them. This CDR3 region has 13 residues.

This clonotype turned up a few times. The rearrangement links TRBV20-1 to TRBJ2-5, with 12 bases lining up with TRBD2. From germline, CDR1 is DFQATT and CDR2 SNEGSKA (reference sequence). The CDR3 sequence is 15 residues long. V was clipped by 0 bases and J by 9 bases; unmatched bases: 8. The CDR3 loop reads CSARDELTSGRPQYF. The CDR3 DNA is TGCAGTGCTAGAGATGAGCTTACTAGCGGGAGGCCCCAGTACTTC.

This clonotype was counted a few times. The chain has TRBV12-3 or TRBV12-4 and TRBJ2-1; 9 bases align to TRBD2. Trimming removed 1 base from V and 4 bases from J; junction bases left unmatched: 2. The length of the CDR3 is 15 residues. The CDR3 bases are TGTGCCAGCAGTTTAGGGACTAGCGAGTACAATGAGCAGTTCTTC. Encoded protein: CASSLGTSEYNEQFF.

The chain uses TRBV4-1 and TRBJ2-1, with D possibly called TRBD1 or TRBD2 (7 bases each). V lost 4 bases, J lost 8 bases, and 18 bases lay in between. The CDR3 has 15 amino acids. Per germline, CDR1 MGHRA and CDR2 YSYEKL. The CDR3 bases are TGCGCCAGCAGCCTCGGGAACAGGGGAGGGGATGAGCAGTTCTTC. Protein: CASSLGNRGGDEQFF.

This clonotype was observed at least ten times. The chain couples TRBV12-3 or TRBV12-4 to TRBJ2-1, with 12 positions matching TRBD1. V trimming: 6 bases; J trimming: 5 bases; junction bases outside the gene matches: 11. The CDR3 extends over 17 amino acids. Here the CDR3 reads CASRRTGGQGAHNEQFF. CDR3 DNA sequence: TGTGCCAGCAGGCGGACCGGGGGACAGGGGGCACACAATGAGCAGTTCTTC.

This clonotype was seen only a few times. V usage is TRBV11-1 and J usage is TRBJ2-3; D might be TRBD2 (6 bases). The germline gives CDR1 SGHAT, CDR2 FQDESV (reference sequence). CDR3 length equals 18 residues. The ends were cut back, 5 bases at V and 4 bases at J, with 25 bases in the middle. The DNA for the CDR3 is TGTGCCAGCAGCCCACACAGCACTGGCGGGGTGGAATCAGATACGCAGTATTTT. It specifies CASSPHSTGGVESDTQYF.

This clonotype was seen more than once but under ten times. V and J are TRBV19 and TRBJ2-7; TRBD1 agrees at 9 bases. V shed 4 bases and J 7 bases; nucleotides not matched to a gene: 11. The CDR3 loop spans 15 amino acids. The germline V gene encodes CDR1 LNHDA and CDR2 SQIVND (reference sequence). CDR3 coding DNA: TGTGCCAGTAGTACGGGACAGGGCCCGTTCTGGGAGCAGTACTTC. Translation gives CASSTGQGPFWEQYF.

This clonotype was seen a handful of times. The chain has TRBV20-1 and TRBJ2-5; no clear D gene. V was clipped by 0 bases and J by 1 base, with 12 bases between them. This CDR3 contains 15 residues. Germline CDR1 reads DFQATT; CDR2 reads SNEGSKA (reference sequence). The DNA for the CDR3 is TGCAGTGCTAGAGACTCCTCGCGGAGCCAAGAGACCCAGTACTTC. It specifies CSARDSSRSQETQYF.

This clonotype was counted a single time. The chain couples TRBV7-2 to TRBJ2-2, with a weak D call TRBD2 (5 bases). CDR1 is SGHTA and CDR2 is FQGNSA in the germline V gene. The CDR3 loop spans 15 amino acids. Trimming took 7 bases from V and 7 from J, leaving 19 bases between them. CDR3: CASNPGSGSNGELFF. The CDR3 DNA reads TGTGCCAGCAACCCGGGATCTGGGAGTAACGGGGAGCTGTTTTTT.

This clonotype was found a few times. This CDR3 is CASSSGQSHTEAFF. CDR3 DNA: TGTGCCAGCAGCTCGGGACAGAGCCACACTGAAGCTTTCTTT. V and J are TRBV7-9 and TRBJ1-1; 7 nucleotides match TRBD1. Germline lookup yields CDR1 SEHNR and CDR2 FQNEAQ (reference sequence). With 4 bases clipped from V and 3 bases from J, the junction kept 5 bases outside the gene matches. The CDR3 runs 14 residues.